The 3 T cell receptor beta chains reported below all come from one sample, sequenced in a study of T cell responses to AZD1222 COVID-19 vaccine. Produced via immunoSEQ multiplex PCR; TCRdb's table is partial and in-frame only. This sample has some 100,000 clones, with approximately 90% found just once. This specimen consisted of peripheral blood, obtained on day 0 of AZD1222 vaccination. The receptors shown here come from an adult in good health.

V gene TRBV7-2 combines with J gene TRBJ2-2; D remains ambiguous. The germline V and J ends were trimmed by 1 base and 2 bases, with 14 bases remaining between them. This CDR3 contains 17 residues. The germline V gene encodes CDR1 SGHTA and CDR2 FQGNSA. This chain's CDR3 is CASSLVVMAINTGELFF. CDR3 DNA sequence: TGTGCCAGCAGCTTAGTTGTTATGGCTATTAACACCGGGGAGCTGTTTTTT.

This chain connects TRBV29-1 to TRBJ1-5; D may be TRBD1 (5 bases). The ends were cut back, 1 base at V and 6 bases at J, with 13 bases in the middle. This CDR3 has 14 amino acids. Germline loops: CDR1 SQVTM, CDR2 ANQGSEA. Here the CDR3 reads CSVEGSGPGQPQHF. The DNA of the CDR3 is TGCAGCGTTGAAGGGTCGGGGCCAGGTCAGCCCCAGCATTTT.

The rearrangement joins TRBV3-1 (or the pseudogene TRBV3-2) to TRBJ1-5, with 7 bases identical to TRBD1. The germline gives CDR1 LGHDT, CDR2 YNNKEL (reference sequence). The CDR3 sequence is 15 residues long. V was clipped by 4 bases and J by 3 bases; unmatched bases: 6. CDR3 amino acids: CASSPSGQYNQPQHF. For the CDR3, the DNA is TGTGCCAGCAGCCCCTCGGGACAGTACAATCAGCCCCAGCATTTT.